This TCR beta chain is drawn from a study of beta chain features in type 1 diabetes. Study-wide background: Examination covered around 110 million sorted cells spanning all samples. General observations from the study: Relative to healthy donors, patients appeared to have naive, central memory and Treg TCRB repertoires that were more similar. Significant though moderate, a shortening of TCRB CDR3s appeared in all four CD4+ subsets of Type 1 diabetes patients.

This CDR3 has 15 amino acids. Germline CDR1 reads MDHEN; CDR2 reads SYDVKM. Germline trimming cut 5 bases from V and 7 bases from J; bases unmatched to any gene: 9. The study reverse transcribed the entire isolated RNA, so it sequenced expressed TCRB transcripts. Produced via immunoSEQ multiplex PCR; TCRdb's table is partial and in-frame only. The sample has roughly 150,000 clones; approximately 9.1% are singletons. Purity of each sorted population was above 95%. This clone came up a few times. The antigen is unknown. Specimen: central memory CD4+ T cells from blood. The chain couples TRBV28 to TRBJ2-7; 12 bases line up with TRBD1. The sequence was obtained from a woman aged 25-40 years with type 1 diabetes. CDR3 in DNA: TGTGCCAGCAGTGGACCGGGACAGGGGGCGCGAGAGCAGTACTTC. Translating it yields CASSGPGQGAREQYF.